The clone carrying this T cell receptor (beta chain) came up many times. What it binds is not known. Investigators prepared the TCR beta libraries by applying iRepertoire HTBI primers and Arm-PCR of CDR3 regions. Via MiXCR, TCRdb re-called the multiplex PCR reads, giving one row per CDR3 protein. In the table there are under 300,000 distinct CDR3 sequences, about 19% of which are singletons. The data derive from a study of regulatory T cells in long-lasting Graves disease. Study-wide results and limits: The study found persistent patients shared more public clonotypes (fewer than 3,000) than new patients (around 870).

The CDR3 is 15 amino acids. Germline CDR1 is SNHLY and CDR2 is FYNNEI. The V and J ends lost 8 bases and 3 bases respectively, with 14 bases between them. Indicated time point: newly diagnosed GD, antithyroid drugs for less than 3 months. TCR sequences were obtained from RNA taken from PBMCs. Tubes containing EDTA received about 10 milliliters of drawn peripheral blood. The specimen comprised peripheral blood mononuclear cells (PBMCs), sampled at new diagnosis, from a patient treated with antithyroid drugs. This chain links TRBV2 with TRBJ1-6; D unresolved. This clonotype was obtained from a female donor with Graves disease. DNA of the CDR3: TGTGCCAGCCGAAGAGAGAGGAGCTATAATTCACCCCTCCACTTT. Amino acid sequence: CASRRERSYNSPLHF.